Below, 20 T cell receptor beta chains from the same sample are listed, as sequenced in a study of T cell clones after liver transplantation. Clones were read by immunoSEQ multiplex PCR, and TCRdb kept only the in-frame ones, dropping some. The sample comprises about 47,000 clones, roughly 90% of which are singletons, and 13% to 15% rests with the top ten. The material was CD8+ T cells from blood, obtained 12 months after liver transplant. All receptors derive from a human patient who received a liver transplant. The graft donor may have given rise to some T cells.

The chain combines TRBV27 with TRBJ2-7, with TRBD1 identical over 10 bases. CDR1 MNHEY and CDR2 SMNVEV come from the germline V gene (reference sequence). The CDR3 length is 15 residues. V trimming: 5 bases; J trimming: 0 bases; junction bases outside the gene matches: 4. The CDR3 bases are TGTGCCAGCAGTAAAAGGACAGGGGGCTCCTACGAGCAGTACTTC. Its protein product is CASSKRTGGSYEQYF.

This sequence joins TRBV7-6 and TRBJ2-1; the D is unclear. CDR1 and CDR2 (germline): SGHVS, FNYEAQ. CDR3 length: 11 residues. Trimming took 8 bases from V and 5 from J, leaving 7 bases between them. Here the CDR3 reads CASARDNEQFF. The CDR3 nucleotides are TGTGCCAGCGCTCGGGACAATGAGCAGTTCTTC.

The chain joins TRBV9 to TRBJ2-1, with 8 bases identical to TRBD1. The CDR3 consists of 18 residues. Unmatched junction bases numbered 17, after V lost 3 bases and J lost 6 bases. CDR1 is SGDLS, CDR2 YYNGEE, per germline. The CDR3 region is CASSDPRDRPLEGNEQFF. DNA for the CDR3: TGTGCCAGCAGCGACCCCCGGGACAGGCCACTTGAGGGCAATGAGCAGTTCTTC.

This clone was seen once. CDR3 DNA sequence: TGTGCCAGCAGCCCCCTCGAGTTAGCGGGAGGGAATGAGCAGTTCTTC. Its translation: CASSPLELAGGNEQFF. This chain uses TRBV7-9 with TRBJ2-1; the match to TRBD2 covers 11 bases. This CDR3 region has 16 residues. Germline V gene data show CDR1 as SEHNR and CDR2 as FQNEAQ (reference sequence). The trim removed 5 bases at V and 7 bases at J, leaving 10 bases unmatched.

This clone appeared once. The CDR3 protein is CASSQDLLVLSADTQYF. In nucleotides, the CDR3 is TGCGCCAGCAGCCAAGACCTGCTAGTCCTCTCCGCAGATACGCAGTATTTT. The rearrangement joins TRBV4-3 to TRBJ2-3, with D unclear. Per germline, CDR1 LGHNA and CDR2 YSLEER. V was pared by 0 bases and J by 4 bases, with 17 bases between. The CDR3 loop spans 17 amino acids.

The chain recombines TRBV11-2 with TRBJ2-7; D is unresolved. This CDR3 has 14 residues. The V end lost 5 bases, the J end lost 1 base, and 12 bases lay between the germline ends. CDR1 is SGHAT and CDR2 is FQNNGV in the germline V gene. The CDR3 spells CASSPPRASYEQYF. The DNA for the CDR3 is TGTGCCAGCAGCCCACCCCGGGCTTCCTACGAGCAGTACTTC. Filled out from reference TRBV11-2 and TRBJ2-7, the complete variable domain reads EAGVAQSPRYKIIEKRQSVAFWCNPISGHATLYWYQQILGQGPKLLIQFQNNGVVDDSQLPKDRFSAERLKGVDSTLKIQPAKLEDSAVYLCASSPPRASYEQYFGPGTRLTVT.

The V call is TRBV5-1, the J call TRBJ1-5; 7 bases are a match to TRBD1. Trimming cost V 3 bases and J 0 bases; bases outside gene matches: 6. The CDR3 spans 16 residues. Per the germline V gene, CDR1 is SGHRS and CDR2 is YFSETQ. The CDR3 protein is CASSWGGQFSNQPQHF. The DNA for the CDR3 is TGCGCCAGCAGCTGGGGGGGACAGTTTAGCAATCAGCCCCAGCATTTT.

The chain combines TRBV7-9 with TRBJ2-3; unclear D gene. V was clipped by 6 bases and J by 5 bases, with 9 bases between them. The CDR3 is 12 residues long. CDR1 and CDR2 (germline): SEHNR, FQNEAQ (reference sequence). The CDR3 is CASRESEDTQYF. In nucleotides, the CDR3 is TGTGCCAGCAGGGAGAGTGAAGATACGCAGTATTTT.

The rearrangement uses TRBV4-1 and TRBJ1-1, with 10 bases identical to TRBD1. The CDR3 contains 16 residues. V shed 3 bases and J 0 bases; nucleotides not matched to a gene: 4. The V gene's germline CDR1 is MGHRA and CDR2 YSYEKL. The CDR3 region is CASSHVTGGLNTEAFF. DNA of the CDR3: TGCGCCAGCAGCCACGTGACAGGGGGCTTGAACACTGAAGCTTTCTTT.

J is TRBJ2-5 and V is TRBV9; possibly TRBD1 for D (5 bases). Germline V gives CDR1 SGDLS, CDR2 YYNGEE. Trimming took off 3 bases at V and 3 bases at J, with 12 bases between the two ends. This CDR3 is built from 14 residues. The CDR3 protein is CASSDGGAKETQYF. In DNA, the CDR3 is TGTGCCAGCAGCGATGGTGGGGCAAAAGAGACCCAGTACTTC.

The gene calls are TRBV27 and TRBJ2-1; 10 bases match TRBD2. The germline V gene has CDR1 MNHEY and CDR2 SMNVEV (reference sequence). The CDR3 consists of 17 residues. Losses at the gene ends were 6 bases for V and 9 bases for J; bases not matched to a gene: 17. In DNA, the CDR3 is TGTGCCAGCAGGCCATGGGGGGAGCGGGAGGGCCGGGTTGAGCAGTTCTTC. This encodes CASRPWGEREGRVEQFF.

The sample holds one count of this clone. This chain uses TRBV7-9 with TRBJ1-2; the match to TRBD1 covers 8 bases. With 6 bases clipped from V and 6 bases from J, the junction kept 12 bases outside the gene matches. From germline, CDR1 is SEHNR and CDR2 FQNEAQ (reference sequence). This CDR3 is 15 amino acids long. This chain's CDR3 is CASSFRDRRGDGYTF. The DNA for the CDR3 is TGTGCCAGCAGTTTCCGGGACAGGCGAGGTGATGGCTACACCTTC.

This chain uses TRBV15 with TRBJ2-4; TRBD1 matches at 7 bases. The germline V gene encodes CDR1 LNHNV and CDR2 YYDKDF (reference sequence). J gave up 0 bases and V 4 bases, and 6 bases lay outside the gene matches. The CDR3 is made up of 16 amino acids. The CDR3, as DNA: TGTGCCACCAGCAAACAGGGGATACTAGCCAAAAACATTCAGTACTTC. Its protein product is CATSKQGILAKNIQYF. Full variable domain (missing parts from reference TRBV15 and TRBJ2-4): DAMVIQNPRYQVTQFGKPVTLSCSQTLNHNVMYWYQQKSSQAPKLLFHYYDKDFNNEADTPDNFQSRRPNTSFCFLDIRSPGLGDTAMYLCATSKQGILAKNIQYFGAGTRLSVL.

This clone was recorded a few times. The CDR3 DNA sequence: TGCAGCGTTGAGACGGCGTATGGCTACACCTTC. Amino acid sequence: CSVETAYGYTF. This chain links TRBV29-1 with TRBJ1-2; D uncertain. Trimming took off 3 bases at V and 5 bases at J, with 7 bases between the two ends. CDR1 and CDR2 from the germline V gene are SQVTM and ANQGSEA. The CDR3 has 11 residues.

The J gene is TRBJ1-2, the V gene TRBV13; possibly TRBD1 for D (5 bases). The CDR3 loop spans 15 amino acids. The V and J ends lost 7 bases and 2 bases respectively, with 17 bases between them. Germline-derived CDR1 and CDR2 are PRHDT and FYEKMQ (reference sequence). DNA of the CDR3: TGTGCCAGCACCCTTATTCCGGGACGGAACTATGGCTACACCTTC. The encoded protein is CASTLIPGRNYGYTF.

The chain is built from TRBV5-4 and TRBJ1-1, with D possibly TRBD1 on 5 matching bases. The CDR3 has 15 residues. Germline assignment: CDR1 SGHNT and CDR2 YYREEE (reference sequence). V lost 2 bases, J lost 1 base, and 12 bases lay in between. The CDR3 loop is CASSFGTASNTEAFF. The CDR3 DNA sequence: TGTGCCAGCAGCTTCGGGACGGCCTCGAACACTGAAGCTTTCTTT. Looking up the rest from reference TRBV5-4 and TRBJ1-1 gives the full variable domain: ETGVTQSPTHLIKTRGQQVTLRCSSQSGHNTVSWYQQALGQGPQFIFQYYREEENGRGNFPPRFSGLQFPNYSSELNVNALELDDSALYLCASSFGTASNTEAFFGQGTRLTVV.

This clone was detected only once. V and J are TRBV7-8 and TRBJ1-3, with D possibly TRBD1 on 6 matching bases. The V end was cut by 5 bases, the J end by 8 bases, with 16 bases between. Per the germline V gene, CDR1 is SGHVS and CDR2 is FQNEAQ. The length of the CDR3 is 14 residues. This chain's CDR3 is CASSPFSGAHTIYF. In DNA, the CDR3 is TGTGCCAGCAGCCCCTTCTCGGGGGCTCACACCATATATTTT.

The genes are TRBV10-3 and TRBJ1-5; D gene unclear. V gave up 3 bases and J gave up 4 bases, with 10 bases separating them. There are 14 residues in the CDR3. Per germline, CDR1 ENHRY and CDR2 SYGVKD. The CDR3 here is CAISEGSRNQPQHF. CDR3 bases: TGTGCCATCAGTGAAGGAAGCAGAAATCAGCCCCAGCATTTT.

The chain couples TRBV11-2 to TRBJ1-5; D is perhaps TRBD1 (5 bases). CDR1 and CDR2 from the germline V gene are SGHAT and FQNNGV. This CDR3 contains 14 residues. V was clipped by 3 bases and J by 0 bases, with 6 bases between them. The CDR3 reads CASSLTDSNQPQHF. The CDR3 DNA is TGTGCCAGCAGCTTGACAGATAGCAATCAGCCCCAGCATTTT.

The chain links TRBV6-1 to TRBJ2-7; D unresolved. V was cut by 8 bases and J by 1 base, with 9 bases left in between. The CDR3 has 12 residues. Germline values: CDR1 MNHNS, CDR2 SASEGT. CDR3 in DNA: TGTGCCAGCTGGGTCGGTTCCTACGAGCAGTACTTC. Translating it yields CASWVGSYEQYF.